These 21 T cell receptor beta chains originate from one sample sequenced in a study of Graves' ophthalmopathy and Graves' hyperthyroidism. RNA transcripts yielded amplified TCR beta CDR3 regions. A first-round RT-PCR used HTBI primers, followed by a second-round multiplex PCR. Each CDR3 protein is one row after TCRdb ran MiXCR on the multiplex PCR reads. The repertoire consists of about 700,000 distinct CDR3 sequences, with approximately 39% occurring once and the leading ten covering over 2.5%. The specimen was peripheral blood. The receptors were sampled from an adult man with Graves' ophthalmopathy.

Many counts were recorded for this clonotype. This rearrangement joins TRBV9 to TRBJ2-5; D is undetermined. Germline loops: CDR1 SGDLS, CDR2 YYNGEE. The CDR3 length is 14 residues. Trimming stripped 0 bases from V and 2 bases from J, with 8 bases between. The CDR3 region is CASSVDGSQETQYF. As DNA, the CDR3 is TGTGCCAGCAGCGTAGATGGCTCGCAAGAGACCCAGTACTTC. The full variable domain, in which reference TRBV9 and TRBJ2-5 provide the parts outside the CDR3, is DSGVTQTPKHLITATGQRVTLRCSPRSGDLSVYWYQQSLDQGLQFLIQYYNGEERAKGNILERFSAQQFPDLHSELNLSSLELGDSALYFCASSVDGSQETQYFGPGTRLLVL.

Turning to this clonotype: Its ends do not fully match the called genes, so a read error is possible. This rearrangement joins TRBV24-1 to TRBJ1-5; a weak D match, TRBD1 (5 bases). CDR3 length: 19 amino acids. The germline CDR1 and CDR2 sequences are KGHDR and SFDVKD. The CDR3 loop is CVTSPRDLPSPSPDQPQHF. The CDR3, as DNA: TGTGTCACCAGCCCGCGGGACCTTCCTTCCCCTTCTCCTGATCAGCCCCAGCATTTT.

This clonotype has ten or more counts. This sequence joins TRBV11-2 and TRBJ2-5, with D perhaps given as TRBD1 or TRBD2 (5 bases each). The CDR3 totals 14 residues. CDR1 and CDR2 (germline): SGHAT, FQNNGV. Trimming removed 7 bases at V and 2 bases at J, with 14 bases between. The CDR3 loop is CASTLRWGQETQYF. The DNA of the CDR3 is TGTGCCAGCACCCTTCGATGGGGGCAAGAGACCCAGTACTTC.

The chain recombines TRBV25-1 with TRBJ1-1; D not resolved. CDR1 and CDR2 (germline): MGHDK, SYGVNS. The CDR3 extends over 14 amino acids. The V and J ends lost 6 bases and 4 bases respectively, with 15 bases between them. The CDR3 reads CASSAGRGVTEAFF. DNA for the CDR3: TGTGCCAGCAGCGCCGGGAGAGGTGTCACTGAAGCTTTCTTT.

This clonotype was picked up a small number of times. The rearrangement uses TRBV12-3 or TRBV12-4 and TRBJ2-2; D is unresolved. V was clipped by 5 bases and J by 6 bases, with 16 bases between them. The CDR3 length is 15 residues. The CDR3, as DNA: TGTGCCAGCAGTCTCCGGCAGGATCTGGCCGGGGAGCTGTTTTTT. Translation: CASSLRQDLAGELFF.

This clonotype has at least ten counts. The J gene is TRBJ1-2, the V gene TRBV24-1, with 7 positions matching TRBD1. Germline trimming cut 4 bases from V and 0 bases from J; bases unmatched to any gene: 7. From germline, CDR1 is KGHDR and CDR2 SFDVKD. CDR3 length: 16 amino acids. CDR3 loop: CATSDPGTASNYGYTF. DNA for the CDR3: TGTGCCACCAGTGACCCAGGGACAGCATCTAACTATGGCTACACCTTC.

For this clonotype: One end of the junction fails to match germline, which may point to a read error. The chain uses TRBV20-1 and TRBJ2-7; D gene ambiguous. Germline CDR1 DFQATT, CDR2 SNEGSKA (reference sequence). CDR3 length: 12 residues. This CDR3 is CSARYGSYERYF. The CDR3 DNA is TGCAGTGCTAGGTATGGGTCCTACGAGCGGTACTTC.

In its sample, this clonotype was seen many times. This chain connects TRBV7-2 to TRBJ2-2; weak D call: TRBD1 (7 bases). The CDR3 is made up of 15 amino acids. Germline V gene data show CDR1 as SGHTA and CDR2 as FQGNSA. The V end lost 3 bases, the J end lost 5 bases, and 13 bases lay between the germline ends. CDR3 nucleotide sequence: TGTGCCAGCAGCTTTCAACAGGGGAGGACCGGGGAGCTGTTTTTT. Translating it yields CASSFQQGRTGELFF. Looking up the rest from reference TRBV7-2 and TRBJ2-2 gives the full variable domain: GAGVSQSPSNKVTEKGKDVELRCDPISGHTALYWYRQSLGQGLEFLIYFQGNSAPDKSGLPSDRFSAERTGGSVSTLTIQRTQQEDSAVYLCASSFQQGRTGELFFGEGSRLTVL.

This clonotype appeared many times. This chain joins TRBV12-3 or TRBV12-4 and TRBJ2-5; D remains ambiguous. The length of the CDR3 is 14 residues. Between the trimmed V and J ends, which lost 8 bases and 2 bases, there was a span of 15 bases. The CDR3 spells CASSREGNQETQYF. The DNA for the CDR3 is TGTGCCAGCTCTCGCGAAGGTAATCAAGAGACCCAGTACTTC.

This clonotype was counted once. This chain connects TRBV7-9 to TRBJ2-6; TRBD1 matches 11 bases. Germline CDR1 is SEHNR and CDR2 is FQNEAQ (reference sequence). Unmatched junction bases numbered 5, after V lost 4 bases and J lost 3 bases. This CDR3 comprises 17 residues. This CDR3 reads CASSSTDRGLGANVLTF. The CDR3 DNA follows: TGTGCCAGCAGCTCAACGGACAGGGGGCTTGGGGCCAACGTCCTGACTTTC.

The sample holds many counts of this clonotype. The chain is built from TRBV7-2 and TRBJ2-7, with 12 bases aligning to TRBD1. J lost 7 bases, V lost 5 bases, and 9 bases had no gene match. Per the germline V gene, CDR1 is SGHTA and CDR2 is FQGNSA. The CDR3 has 15 amino acids. CDR3 sequence reads: CASSTWGQGAVEQYF. As DNA, the CDR3 is TGTGCCAGCAGCACGTGGGGACAGGGGGCTGTGGAGCAGTACTTC.

This clonotype has just a few counts. The chain is built from TRBV2 and TRBJ1-4; possible D gene TRBD1, 6 bases. The CDR3 totals 17 residues. CDR1 and CDR2 (germline): SNHLY, FYNNEI. Trimming pared 5 bases from V and 8 bases from J, leaving 24 bases between. The CDR3 spells CASSSGHTGLGGEKLFF. The CDR3 coding sequence is TGTGCCAGCAGTTCGGGACACACCGGCCTGGGTGGAGAAAAACTGTTTTTT.

The V gene is TRBV25-1, the J gene TRBJ1-1, with a possible D match to TRBD1 (6 bases). V dropped 1 base and J dropped 7 bases, with 19 bases sitting between them. The CDR3 loop spans 16 amino acids. Germline CDR1 MGHDK, CDR2 SYGVNS. DNA for the CDR3: TGTGCCAGCAGTGAATGGGTATCGGGACAAACGTTTGAAGCTTTCTTT. Protein product: CASSEWVSGQTFEAFF.

The rearrangement joins TRBV29-1 to TRBJ2-7; maybe TRBD1 (5 bases). Germline V gives CDR1 SQVTM, CDR2 ANQGSEA. CDR3 length equals 12 residues. The V end was cut by 7 bases, the J end by 6 bases, with 16 bases between. In DNA, the CDR3 is TGCAGCGGCTTGGCGCCAGGGTCCGAGCAGTACTTC. Translation gives CSGLAPGSEQYF.

There are a few counts of this clonotype. The chain has TRBV5-4 and TRBJ1-2; 12 bases are shared with TRBD1. This CDR3 has 15 amino acids. J was trimmed by 6 bases and V by 0 bases; bases with no gene match: 3. Germline V CDR1 and CDR2: SGHNT, YYREEE (reference sequence). CDR3 amino acids: CASSLGGQGANGYTF. In nucleotides, the CDR3 is TGTGCCAGCAGCTTGGGGGGACAGGGGGCGAATGGCTACACCTTC.

CDR3 protein: CASSDPGNTEAFF. The CDR3 DNA follows: TGTGCCAGCAGTGATCCTGGGAACACTGAAGCTTTCTTT. The genes are TRBV25-1 and TRBJ1-1; D ambiguous. The CDR3 is 13 amino acids. V lost 3 bases and J 1 base, leaving 6 bases between the germline ends. Germline CDR1 MGHDK, CDR2 SYGVNS.

The rearrangement joins TRBV12-3 or TRBV12-4 to TRBJ1-5; D is unresolved. This CDR3 region has 16 residues. V was pared by 3 bases and J by 1 base, with 13 bases between. As DNA, the CDR3 is TGTGCCAGCAGTTTCCTTCCCAAAGGGAGCAATCAGCCCCAGCATTTT. Translated, it gives CASSFLPKGSNQPQHF.

This clonotype was detected once. The rearrangement joins TRBV6-4 to TRBJ1-6; 8 bases are shared with TRBD1. Unmatched junction bases numbered 4, after V lost 8 bases and J lost 7 bases. Per the germline V gene, CDR1 is MRHNA and CDR2 is SNTAGT. The CDR3 loop spans 13 amino acids. The CDR3 DNA reads as TGTGCCAGCGGCCAGGGGGCCAATTCACCCCTCCACTTT. Protein sequence: CASGQGANSPLHF.

CDR3 DNA: TGTGCCATCAGTGTAAGTCAGGGCACAGATACGCAGTATTTT. Its translation is CAISVSQGTDTQYF. The chain joins TRBV10-3 to TRBJ2-3; no clear D. The CDR3 is 14 amino acids. Germline CDR1 and CDR2: ENHRY and SYGVKD. V lost 4 bases and J 1 base, leaving 9 bases between the germline ends.

The J gene is TRBJ2-5, the V gene TRBV20-1; the D gene is possibly TRBD1 (6 bases). Germline V gene data show CDR1 as DFQATT and CDR2 as SNEGSKA (reference sequence). The V and J ends lost 6 bases and 0 bases respectively, with 17 bases between them. The CDR3 contains 15 residues. The CDR3 loop reads CSARARGGHQETQYF. The CDR3 bases are TGCAGTGCGAGGGCCCGAGGGGGTCACCAAGAGACCCAGTACTTC.

This chain's CDR3 is CAISESISRQETQYF. The CDR3, as DNA: TGTGCCATCAGTGAGTCGATCTCCCGCCAAGAGACCCAGTACTTC. The rearrangement uses TRBV10-3 and TRBJ2-5; D unclear. The V end lost 0 bases, the J end lost 1 base, and 9 bases lay between the germline ends. The CDR3 has 15 amino acids. CDR1 ENHRY and CDR2 SYGVKD come from the germline V gene.